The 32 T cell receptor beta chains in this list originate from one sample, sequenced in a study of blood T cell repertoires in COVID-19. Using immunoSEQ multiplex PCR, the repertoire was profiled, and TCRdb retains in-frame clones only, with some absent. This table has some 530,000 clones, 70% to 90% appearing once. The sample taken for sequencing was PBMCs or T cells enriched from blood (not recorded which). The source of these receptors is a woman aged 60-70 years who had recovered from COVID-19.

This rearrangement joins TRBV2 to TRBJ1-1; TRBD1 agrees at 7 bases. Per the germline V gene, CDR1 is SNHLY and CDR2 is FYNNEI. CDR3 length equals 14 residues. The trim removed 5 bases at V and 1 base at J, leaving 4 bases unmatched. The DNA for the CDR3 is TGTGCCAGCAGTCGTCAGGGGGGGAACACTGAAGCTTTCTTT. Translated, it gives CASSRQGGNTEAFF.

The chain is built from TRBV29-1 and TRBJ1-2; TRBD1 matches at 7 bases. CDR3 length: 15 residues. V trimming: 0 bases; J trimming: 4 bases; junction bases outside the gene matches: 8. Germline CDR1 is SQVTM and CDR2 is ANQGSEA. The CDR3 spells CSVEDRGQGGYGYTF. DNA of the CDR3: TGCAGCGTTGAAGATCGCGGGCAGGGGGGCTATGGCTACACCTTC.

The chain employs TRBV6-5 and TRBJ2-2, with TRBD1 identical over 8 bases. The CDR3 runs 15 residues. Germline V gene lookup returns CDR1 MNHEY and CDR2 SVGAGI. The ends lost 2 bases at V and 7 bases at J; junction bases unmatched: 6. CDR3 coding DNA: TGTGCCAGCAGTTACACTACAGGGGGGTTCGGGGAGCTGTTTTTT. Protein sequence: CASSYTTGGFGELFF.

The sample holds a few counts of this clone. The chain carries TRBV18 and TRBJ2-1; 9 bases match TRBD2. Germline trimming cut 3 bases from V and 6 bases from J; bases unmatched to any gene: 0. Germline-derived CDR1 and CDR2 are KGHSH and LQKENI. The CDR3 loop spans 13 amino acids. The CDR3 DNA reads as TGTGCCAGCTCACCGACTAGCGGCAATGAGCAGTTCTTC. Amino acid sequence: CASSPTSGNEQFF.

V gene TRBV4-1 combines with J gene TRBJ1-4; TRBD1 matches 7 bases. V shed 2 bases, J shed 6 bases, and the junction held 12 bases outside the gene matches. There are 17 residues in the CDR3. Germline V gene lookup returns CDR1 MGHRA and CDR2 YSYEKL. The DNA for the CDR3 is TGCGCCAGCAGCCAACCAGACAGGGCTGCGGAATATGAAAAACTGTTTTTT. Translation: CASSQPDRAAEYEKLFF.

The CDR3 sequence: CASAPRDSYEQYF. The CDR3 nucleotides read TGTGCCTCAGCGCCCAGGGACTCCTACGAGCAGTACTTC. The J gene is TRBJ2-7, the V gene TRBV10-3; D is perhaps TRBD1 (5 bases). CDR1 ENHRY and CDR2 SYGVKD come from the germline V gene. V lost 11 bases, J lost 0 bases, and 14 bases lay in between. This CDR3 contains 13 residues.

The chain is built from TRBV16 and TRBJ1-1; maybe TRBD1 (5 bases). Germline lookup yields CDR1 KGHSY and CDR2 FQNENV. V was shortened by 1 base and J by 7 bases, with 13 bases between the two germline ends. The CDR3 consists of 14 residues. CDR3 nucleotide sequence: TGTGCCAGCAGCCAATTAGTCAGGGTGGGTGAAGCTTTCTTT. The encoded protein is CASSQLVRVGEAFF.

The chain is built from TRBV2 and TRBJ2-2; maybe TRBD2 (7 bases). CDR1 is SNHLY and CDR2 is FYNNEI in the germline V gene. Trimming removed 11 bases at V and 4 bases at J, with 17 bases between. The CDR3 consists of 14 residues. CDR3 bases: TGTGCCGGGAGGGGGGGATTGAGCACCGGGGAGCTGTTTTTT. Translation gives CAGRGGLSTGELFF.

CDR3 nucleotides: TGCGCCAGCAGCCAAGATCGGGCAGGGTACGGGGAGCTGTTTTTT. This encodes CASSQDRAGYGELFF. The genes are TRBV4-1 and TRBJ2-2; perhaps TRBD1 as D (5 bases). Trimming shortened V by 0 bases and J by 7 bases, and 12 bases separated the two germline ends. Germline-derived CDR1 and CDR2 are MGHRA and YSYEKL. The CDR3 has 15 residues.

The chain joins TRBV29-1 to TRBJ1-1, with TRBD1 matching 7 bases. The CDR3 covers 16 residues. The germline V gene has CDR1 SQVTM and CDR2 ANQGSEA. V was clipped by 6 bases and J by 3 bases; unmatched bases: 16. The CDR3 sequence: CSVPVGWTGLDTEAFF. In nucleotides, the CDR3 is TGCAGCGTCCCGGTGGGTTGGACAGGCCTGGACACTGAAGCTTTCTTT.

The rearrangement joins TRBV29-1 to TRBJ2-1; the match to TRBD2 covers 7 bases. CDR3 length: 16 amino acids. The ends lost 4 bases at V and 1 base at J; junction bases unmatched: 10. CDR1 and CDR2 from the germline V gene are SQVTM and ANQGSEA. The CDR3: CSVGGLAVPSYNEQFF. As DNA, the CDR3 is TGCAGCGTTGGTGGGCTAGCGGTCCCATCCTACAATGAGCAGTTCTTC.

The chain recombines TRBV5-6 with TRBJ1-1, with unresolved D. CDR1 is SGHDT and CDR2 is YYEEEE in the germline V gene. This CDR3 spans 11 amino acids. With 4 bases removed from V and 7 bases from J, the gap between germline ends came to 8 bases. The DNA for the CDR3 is TGTGCCAGCAGCCTGGCGGGTGAAGCTTTCTTT. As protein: CASSLAGEAFF.

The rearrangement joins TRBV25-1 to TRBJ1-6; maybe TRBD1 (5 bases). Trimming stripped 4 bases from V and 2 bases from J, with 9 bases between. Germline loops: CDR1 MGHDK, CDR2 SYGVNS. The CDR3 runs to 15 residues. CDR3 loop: CASSVGQAYNSPLHF. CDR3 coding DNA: TGTGCCAGCAGTGTGGGGCAAGCCTATAATTCACCCCTCCACTTT.

Here the CDR3 DNA reads TGTGCCAGCAGCGTTAGCGGGGGCTTCACCTACGAGCAGTACTTC. Translated: CASSVSGGFTYEQYF. The chain combines TRBV9 with TRBJ2-7; 9 bases line up with TRBD2. CDR3 length: 15 residues. Trimming cost V 2 bases and J 2 bases; bases outside gene matches: 5. Germline V gives CDR1 SGDLS, CDR2 YYNGEE.

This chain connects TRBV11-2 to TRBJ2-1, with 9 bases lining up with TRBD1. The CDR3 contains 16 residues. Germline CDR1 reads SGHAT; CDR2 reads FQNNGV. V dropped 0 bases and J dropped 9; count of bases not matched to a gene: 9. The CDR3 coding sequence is TGTGCCAGCAGCTTAGACCCCGGGACAGGGAGGGGTGAGCAGTTCTTC. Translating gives CASSLDPGTGRGEQFF.

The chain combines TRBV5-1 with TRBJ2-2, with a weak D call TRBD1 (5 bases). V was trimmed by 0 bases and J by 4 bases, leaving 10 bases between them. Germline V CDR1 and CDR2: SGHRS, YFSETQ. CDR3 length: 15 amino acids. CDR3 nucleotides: TGCGCCAGCAGCTTGGGGGCAGGGCGCACCGGGGAGCTGTTTTTT. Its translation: CASSLGAGRTGELFF.

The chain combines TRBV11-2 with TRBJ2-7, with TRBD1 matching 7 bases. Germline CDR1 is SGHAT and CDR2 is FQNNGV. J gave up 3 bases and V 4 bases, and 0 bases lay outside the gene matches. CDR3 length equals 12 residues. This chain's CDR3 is CASSYRGYEQYV. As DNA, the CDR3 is TGTGCCAGCAGCTACAGGGGCTACGAGCAGTACGTC.

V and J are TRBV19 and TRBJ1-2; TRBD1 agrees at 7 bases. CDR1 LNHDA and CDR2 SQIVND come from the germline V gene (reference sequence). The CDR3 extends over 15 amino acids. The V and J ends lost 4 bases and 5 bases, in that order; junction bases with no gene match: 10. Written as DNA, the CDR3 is TGTGCCAGTAGTAAAGAACCGGGACAGCGTTATGGCTACACCTTC. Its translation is CASSKEPGQRYGYTF.

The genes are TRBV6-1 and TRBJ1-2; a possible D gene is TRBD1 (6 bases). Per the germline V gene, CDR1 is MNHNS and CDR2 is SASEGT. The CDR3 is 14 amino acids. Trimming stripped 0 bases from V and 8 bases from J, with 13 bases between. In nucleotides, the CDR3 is TGTGCCAGCAGTGAAGCGGGGGCCCAGCGGGGCTACACCTTC. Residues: CASSEAGAQRGYTF.

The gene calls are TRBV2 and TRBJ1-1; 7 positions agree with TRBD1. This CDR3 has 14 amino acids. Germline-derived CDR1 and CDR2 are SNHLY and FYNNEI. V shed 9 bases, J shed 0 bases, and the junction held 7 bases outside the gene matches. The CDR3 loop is CASSRTGVNTEAFF. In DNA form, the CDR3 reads TGTGCCAGTAGCCGGACAGGAGTGAACACTGAAGCTTTCTTT. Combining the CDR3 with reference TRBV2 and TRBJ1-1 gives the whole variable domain EPEVTQTPSHQVTQMGQEVILRCVPISNHLYFYWYRQILGQKVEFLVSFYNNEISEKSEIFDDQFSVERPDGSNFTLKIRSTKLEDSAMYFCASSRTGVNTEAFFGQGTRLTVV.

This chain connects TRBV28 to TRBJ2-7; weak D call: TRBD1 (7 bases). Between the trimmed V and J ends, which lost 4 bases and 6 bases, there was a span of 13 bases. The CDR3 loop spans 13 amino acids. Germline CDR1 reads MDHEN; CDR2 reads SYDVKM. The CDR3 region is CASSWYQGGEQYV. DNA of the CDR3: TGTGCCAGCAGTTGGTACCAGGGGGGCGAGCAGTACGTC.

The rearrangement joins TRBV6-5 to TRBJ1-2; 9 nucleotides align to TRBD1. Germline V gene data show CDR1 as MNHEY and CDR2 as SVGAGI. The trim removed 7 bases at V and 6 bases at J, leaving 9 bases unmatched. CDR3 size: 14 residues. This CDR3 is CASNTGTGYHGYTF. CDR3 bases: TGTGCCAGCAACACCGGGACAGGGTATCATGGCTACACCTTC.

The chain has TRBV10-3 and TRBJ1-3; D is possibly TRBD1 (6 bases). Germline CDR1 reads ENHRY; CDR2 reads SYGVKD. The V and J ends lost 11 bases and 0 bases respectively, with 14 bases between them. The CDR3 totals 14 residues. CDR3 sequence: CASSGTLSGNTIYF. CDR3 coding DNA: TGTGCCTCATCCGGGACACTCTCTGGAAACACCATATATTTT.

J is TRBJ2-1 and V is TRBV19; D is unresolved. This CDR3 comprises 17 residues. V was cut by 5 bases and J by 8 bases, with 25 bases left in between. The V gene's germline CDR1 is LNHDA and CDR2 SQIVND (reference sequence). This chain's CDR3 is CASSPPGFLLDADEQFF. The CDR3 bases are TGTGCCAGTAGTCCACCCGGGTTCTTATTAGATGCCGATGAGCAGTTCTTC.

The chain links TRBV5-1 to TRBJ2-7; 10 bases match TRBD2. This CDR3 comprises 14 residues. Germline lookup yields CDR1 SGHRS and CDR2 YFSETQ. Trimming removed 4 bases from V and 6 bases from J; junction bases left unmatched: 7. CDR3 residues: CASSGIAGGAEQYF. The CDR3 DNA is TGCGCCAGCAGCGGTATAGCGGGGGGAGCCGAGCAGTACTTC.

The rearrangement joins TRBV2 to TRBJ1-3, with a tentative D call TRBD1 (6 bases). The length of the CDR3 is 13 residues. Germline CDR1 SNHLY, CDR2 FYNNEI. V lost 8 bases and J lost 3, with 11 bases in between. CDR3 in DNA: TGTGCCAGCCAGGGGACGCTTGGAAACACCATATATTTT. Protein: CASQGTLGNTIYF.

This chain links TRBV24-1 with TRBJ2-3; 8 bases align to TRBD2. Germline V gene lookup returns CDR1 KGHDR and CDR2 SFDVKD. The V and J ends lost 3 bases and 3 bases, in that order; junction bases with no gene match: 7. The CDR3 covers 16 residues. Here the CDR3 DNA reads TGTGCCACCAGTGATCCGGGGGGGGGCCATACAGATACGCAGTATTTT. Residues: CATSDPGGGHTDTQYF.

CDR3 nucleotide sequence: TGCGCCAGCAGTAAGGGACAGGGGGCGTCCGGGGAGCTGTTTTTT. Translation: CASSKGQGASGELFF. J is TRBJ2-2 and V is TRBV5-1; TRBD1 agrees at 12 bases. This CDR3 is 15 amino acids long. V gave up 5 bases and J gave up 6 bases; unmatched junction bases: 5. Germline assignment: CDR1 SGHRS and CDR2 YFSETQ.

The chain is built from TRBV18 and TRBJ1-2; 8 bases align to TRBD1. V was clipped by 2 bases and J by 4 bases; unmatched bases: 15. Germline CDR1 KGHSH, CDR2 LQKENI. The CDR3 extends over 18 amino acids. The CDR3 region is CASSPVLGTGGPAYGYTF. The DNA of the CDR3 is TGTGCCAGCTCACCAGTTTTAGGCACAGGGGGTCCCGCCTATGGCTACACCTTC.

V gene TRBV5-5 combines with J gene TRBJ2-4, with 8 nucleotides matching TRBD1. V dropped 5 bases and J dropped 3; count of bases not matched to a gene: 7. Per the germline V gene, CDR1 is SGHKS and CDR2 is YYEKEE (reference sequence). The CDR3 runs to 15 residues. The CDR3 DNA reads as TGTGCCAGCAGTGCAGGGGGCTTGGTCAAAAACATTCAGTACTTC. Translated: CASSAGGLVKNIQYF.

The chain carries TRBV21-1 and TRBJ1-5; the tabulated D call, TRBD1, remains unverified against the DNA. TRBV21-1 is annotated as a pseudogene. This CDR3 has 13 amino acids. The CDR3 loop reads CASRHRDWQPQHF. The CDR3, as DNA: TGTGCCAGCAGACACAGGGATTGGCAGCCCCAGCATTTT.

The CDR3 nucleotides read TGTGCCAGCAGTTTTGGTGGGGGGGTTAACACTGAAGCTTTCTTT. It translates to CASSFGGGVNTEAFF. V and J are TRBV2 and TRBJ1-1; possible D gene TRBD1, 5 bases. The length of the CDR3 is 15 residues. Looked up from germline, CDR1 is SNHLY and CDR2 is FYNNEI. Trimming cost V 5 bases and J 2 bases, with 15 bases left between them. Using reference TRBV2 and TRBJ1-1 for the parts outside the CDR3, the full variable domain is EPEVTQTPSHQVTQMGQEVILRCVPISNHLYFYWYRQILGQKVEFLVSFYNNEISEKSEIFDDQFSVERPDGSNFTLKIRSTKLEDSAMYFCASSFGGGVNTEAFFGQGTRLTVV.